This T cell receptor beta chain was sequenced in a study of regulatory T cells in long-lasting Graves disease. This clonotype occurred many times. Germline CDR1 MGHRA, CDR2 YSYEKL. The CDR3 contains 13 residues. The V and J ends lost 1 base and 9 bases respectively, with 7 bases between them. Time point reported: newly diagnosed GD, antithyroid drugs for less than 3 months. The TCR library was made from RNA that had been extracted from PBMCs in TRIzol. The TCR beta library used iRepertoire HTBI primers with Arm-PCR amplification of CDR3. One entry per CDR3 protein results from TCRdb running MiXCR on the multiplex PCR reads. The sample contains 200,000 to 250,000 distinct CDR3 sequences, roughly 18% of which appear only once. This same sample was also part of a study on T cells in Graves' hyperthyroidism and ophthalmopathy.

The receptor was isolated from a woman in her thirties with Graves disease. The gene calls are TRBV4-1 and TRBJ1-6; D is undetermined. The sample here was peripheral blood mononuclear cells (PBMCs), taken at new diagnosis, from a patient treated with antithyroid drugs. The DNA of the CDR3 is TGCGCCAGCAGCCAAGGGCGACGTTCACCCCTCCACTTT. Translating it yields CASSQGRRSPLHF.